What follows describes a single TCR beta chain. One end of the junction does not line up with germline, which may come from a read error. These data originate in a study of shared clonotypes between healthy human individuals. It was across several immunoSEQ plates that each subset's genomic DNA was evenly split. Clones were read by immunoSEQ multiplex PCR, and TCRdb kept only the in-frame ones, dropping some. The table lists 1.4 million to 1.5 million clones, around 97% of them singletons. The CDR3 runs 15 residues. The germline V gene has CDR1 KGHSH and CDR2 LQKENI. The chain joins TRBV18 to TRBJ2-7; 9 bases agree with TRBD1. What was sequenced was naive CD4+ T cells sorted from blood. Subset described: CD45RA+ positively selected. The receptor was isolated from a young man in good health. CDR3: CASSPNRGRSHEQYF. In nucleotides, the CDR3 is TGTGCCAGCTCGCCAAACAGGGGGCGCTCCCACGAGCAGTACTTC.